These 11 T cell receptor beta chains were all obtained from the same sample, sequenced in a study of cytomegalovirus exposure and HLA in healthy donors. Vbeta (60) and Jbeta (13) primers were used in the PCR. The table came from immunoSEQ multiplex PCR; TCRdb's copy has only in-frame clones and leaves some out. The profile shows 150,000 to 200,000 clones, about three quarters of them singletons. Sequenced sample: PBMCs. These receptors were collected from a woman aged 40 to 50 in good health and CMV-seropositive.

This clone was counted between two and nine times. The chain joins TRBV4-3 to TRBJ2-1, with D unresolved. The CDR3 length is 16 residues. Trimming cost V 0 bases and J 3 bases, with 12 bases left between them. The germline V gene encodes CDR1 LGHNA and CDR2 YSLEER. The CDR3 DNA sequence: TGCGCCAGCAGCCAAGATGAGTCGGCAGGCTACAATGAGCAGTTCTTC. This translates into CASSQDESAGYNEQFF.

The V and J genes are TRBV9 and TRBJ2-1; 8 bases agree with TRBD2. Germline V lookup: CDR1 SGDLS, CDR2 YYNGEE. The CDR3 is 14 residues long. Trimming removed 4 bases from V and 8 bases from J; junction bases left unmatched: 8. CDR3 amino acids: CASSSGTSKDEQFF. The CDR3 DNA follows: TGTGCCAGCAGCTCAGGGACTAGTAAAGATGAGCAGTTCTTC.

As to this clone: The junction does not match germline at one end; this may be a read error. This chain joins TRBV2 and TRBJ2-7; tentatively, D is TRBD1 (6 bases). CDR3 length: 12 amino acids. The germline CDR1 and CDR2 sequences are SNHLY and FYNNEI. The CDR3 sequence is CASSGGRAKGDF. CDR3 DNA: TGTGCCAGCAGTGGGGGCCGGGCTAAGGGGGACTTC.

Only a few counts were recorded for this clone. CDR3 sequence: CASSTEGGQGAKGYTF. As DNA, the CDR3 is TGCGCCAGCAGCACCGAGGGAGGACAGGGGGCAAAGGGCTACACCTTC. The rearrangement uses TRBV4-1 and TRBJ1-2; 11 bases align to TRBD1. The junction had 13 bases not matched to a gene; V was cut back by 5 bases and J by 8 bases. Germline V lookup: CDR1 MGHRA, CDR2 YSYEKL. CDR3 size: 16 residues.

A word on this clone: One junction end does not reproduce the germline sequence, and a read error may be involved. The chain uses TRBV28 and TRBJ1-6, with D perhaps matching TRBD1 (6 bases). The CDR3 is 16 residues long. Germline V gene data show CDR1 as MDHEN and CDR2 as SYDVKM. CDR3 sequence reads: CASRQGGGKNNSPPHF. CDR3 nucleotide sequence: TGTGCCAGCAGGCAAGGGGGGGGGAAGAATAATTCACCCCCCCACTTT. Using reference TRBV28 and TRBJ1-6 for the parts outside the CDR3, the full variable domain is DVKVTQSSRYLVKRTGEKVFLECVQDMDHENMFWYRQDPGLGLRLIYFSYDVKMKEKGDIPEGYSVSREKKERFSLILESASTNQTSMYLCASRQGGGKNNSPPHFGNGTRLTVT.

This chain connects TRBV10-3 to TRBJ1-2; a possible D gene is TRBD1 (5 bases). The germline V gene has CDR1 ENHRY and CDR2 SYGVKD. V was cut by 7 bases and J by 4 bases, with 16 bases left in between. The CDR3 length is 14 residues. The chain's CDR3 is CAIKGEGGGYGYTF. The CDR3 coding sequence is TGTGCCATCAAGGGAGAAGGCGGGGGCTATGGCTACACCTTC.

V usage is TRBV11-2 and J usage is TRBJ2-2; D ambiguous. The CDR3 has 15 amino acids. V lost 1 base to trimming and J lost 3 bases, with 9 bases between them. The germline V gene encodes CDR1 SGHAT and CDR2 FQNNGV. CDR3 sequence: CASSLALGDTGELFF. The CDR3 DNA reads TGTGCCAGCAGCTTAGCTCTAGGCGACACCGGGGAGCTGTTTTTT. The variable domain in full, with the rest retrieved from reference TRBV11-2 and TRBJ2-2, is EAGVAQSPRYKIIEKRQSVAFWCNPISGHATLYWYQQILGQGPKLLIQFQNNGVVDDSQLPKDRFSAERLKGVDSTLKIQPAKLEDSAVYLCASSLALGDTGELFFGEGSRLTVL.

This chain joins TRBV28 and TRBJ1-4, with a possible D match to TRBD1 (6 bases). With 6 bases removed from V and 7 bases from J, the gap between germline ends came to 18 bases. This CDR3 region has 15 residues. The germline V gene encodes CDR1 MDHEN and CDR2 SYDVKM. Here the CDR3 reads CASSGQTGAGEKLFF. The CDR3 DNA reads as TGTGCCAGCAGCGGACAGACCGGGGCGGGTGAAAAACTGTTTTTT.

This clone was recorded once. In DNA, the CDR3 is TGTGCCAGTAGCAACAGGGCTAGCAATCAGCCCCAGCATTTT. Its protein is CASSNRASNQPQHF. The chain has TRBV19 and TRBJ1-5, with D tentatively TRBD1 (6 bases). There are 14 residues in the CDR3. V shed 6 bases and J shed 0 bases, with 9 bases lying between them. Germline V gene sequence: CDR1 LNHDA, CDR2 SQIVND (reference sequence).

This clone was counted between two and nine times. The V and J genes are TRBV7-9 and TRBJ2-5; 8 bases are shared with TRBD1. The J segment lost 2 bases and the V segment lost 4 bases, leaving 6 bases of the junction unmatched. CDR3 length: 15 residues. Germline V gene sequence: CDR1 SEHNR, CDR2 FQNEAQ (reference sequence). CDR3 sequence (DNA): TGTGCCAGCAGCTCCGGACAGGGTGGACAAGAGACCCAGTACTTC. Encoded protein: CASSSGQGGQETQYF.

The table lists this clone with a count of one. In DNA form, the CDR3 reads TGTGCCAGCAGCTCGACGACAGGGTCAGTTGAGCAGTTCTTC. As protein: CASSSTTGSVEQFF. V usage is TRBV7-9 and J usage is TRBJ2-1, with 7 bases aligning to TRBD1. Unmatched junction bases numbered 9, after V lost 4 bases and J lost 9 bases. Germline-derived CDR1 and CDR2 are SEHNR and FQNEAQ (reference sequence). This CDR3 has 14 residues.